A selection of T cell receptor beta chains follows, all from one sample in a study of human CD4 T cells and Enterobacteriaceae. Sequencing used immunoSEQ multiplex PCR; TCRdb keeps in-frame clones, though not all of them. The table shows tens of thousands of clones, with 70% to 85% occurring only once. Sequencing was performed on memory CD4+ T cells from blood. Every receptor here comes from a human donor in good health. The CDR3 runs from the conserved cysteine through the conserved F or W. Each record gives: V gene, clone size, J gene, D gene, CDR3 DNA, CDR3 protein. A D gene is named only where the DNA matches it firmly. Only part of the rows carry a size: once, few, many, or a class if the clone is expanded.

v_call: TRBV5-1; clone_size: .; j_call: TRBJ2-3; d_call: TRBD2; cdr3_nt: TGCGCCAGCAGACCTGCACTAGCGGCGAGCACAGATACGCAGTATTTT; cdr3_aa: CASRPALAASTDTQYF
v_call: TRBV5-4; clone_size: .; j_call: TRBJ2-6; d_call: TRBD2; cdr3_nt: TGTGCCAGCTCCTTGGGAGGGCTCTCTGGGGCCAACGTCCTGACTTTC; cdr3_aa: CASSLGGLSGANVLTF
v_call: TRBV10-2; clone_size: few; j_call: TRBJ1-3; d_call: TRBD1; cdr3_nt: TGCGCCAGCAGGCCGGGACAGGGGGCGAACACCATATATTTT; cdr3_aa: CASRPGQGANTIYF
v_call: TRBV7-9; clone_size: .; j_call: TRBJ1-2; d_call: TRBD1; cdr3_nt: TGTGCCAGCAGCTTAGAAGGGACAGGGTCGTCGGTCTATGGCTACACCTTC; cdr3_aa: CASSLEGTGSSVYGYTF
v_call: TRBV27; clone_size: .; j_call: TRBJ2-2; d_call: .; cdr3_nt: TGTGCCAGCAGTTCCGACGGGGTAGGGACCGGGGAGCTGTTTTTT; cdr3_aa: CASSSDGVGTGELFF
v_call: TRBV7-2; clone_size: .; j_call: TRBJ2-7; d_call: TRBD2; cdr3_nt: TGTGCCAGCAGCTCCACCGGGACTAGCGGGTTCAACGAGCAGTACTTC; cdr3_aa: CASSSTGTSGFNEQYF
v_call: TRBV7-2; clone_size: .; j_call: TRBJ2-3; d_call: .; cdr3_nt: TGTGCCAGCAGCTTAGATCAGGGCATAGATACGCAGTATTTT; cdr3_aa: CASSLDQGIDTQYF
v_call: TRBV7-8; clone_size: .; j_call: TRBJ2-7; d_call: TRBD1; cdr3_nt: TGTGCCAGCAGCTCCTTCGGCACAGGGGTCTTCTACGAGCAGTACTTC; cdr3_aa: CASSSFGTGVFYEQYF
v_call: TRBV5-1; clone_size: .; j_call: TRBJ1-6; d_call: .; cdr3_nt: TGCGCCAGCAGCTTTGGGGGGGATAATTCACCCCTCCACTTT; cdr3_aa: CASSFGGDNSPLHF
v_call: TRBV11-3; clone_size: .; j_call: TRBJ2-3; d_call: .; cdr3_nt: TGTGCCAGCAGCTTAGGATCGGGCCCAAGCACAGATACGCAGTATTTT; cdr3_aa: CASSLGSGPSTDTQYF
v_call: TRBV28; clone_size: .; j_call: TRBJ2-1; d_call: TRBD2; cdr3_nt: TGTGCCAGCAGCTCCGGGACTAGCGGCTCCTACAATGAGCAGTTCTTC; cdr3_aa: CASSSGTSGSYNEQFF
v_call: TRBV4-1; clone_size: .; j_call: TRBJ1-1; d_call: TRBD1; cdr3_nt: TGCGCCAGCAACAAAGAGGGACAGGGGATCTACACTGAAGCTTTCTTT; cdr3_aa: CASNKEGQGIYTEAFF
v_call: TRBV14; clone_size: few; j_call: TRBJ1-1; d_call: .; cdr3_nt: TGTGCCAGCAGCCAAGATTTACGCCATGAAGCTTTCTTT; cdr3_aa: CASSQDLRHEAFF
v_call: TRBV7-9; clone_size: .; j_call: TRBJ2-5; d_call: TRBD2; cdr3_nt: TGTGCCAGCAGCTTCCCTACTAGCGGGAGGGCCTCTTGGGAGACCCAGTACTTC; cdr3_aa: CASSFPTSGRASWETQYF
v_call: TRBV6-1; clone_size: .; j_call: TRBJ2-4; d_call: .; cdr3_nt: TGTGCCAGCAGTCGCCGCACCGGGAGTAGCAACATTCAGTACTTC; cdr3_aa: CASSRRTGSSNIQYF
v_call: TRBV30; clone_size: .; j_call: TRBJ2-7; d_call: TRBD2; cdr3_nt: TGTGCCTGGAGTGCCTCGTCTGGGCTAGCGGGGGTCTACGAGCAGTACTTC; cdr3_aa: CAWSASSGLAGVYEQYF
v_call: TRBV2; clone_size: .; j_call: TRBJ2-2; d_call: .; cdr3_nt: TGTGCCAGCAGTGAACTAGCGAACACCGGGGAGCTGTTTTTT; cdr3_aa: CASSELANTGELFF
v_call: TRBV19; clone_size: .; j_call: TRBJ2-6; d_call: .; cdr3_nt: TGTGCCAGTAGTATAGATGCGGTCTACTCTGGGGCCAACGTCCTGACTTTC; cdr3_aa: CASSIDAVYSGANVLTF
v_call: TRBV4-1; clone_size: .; j_call: TRBJ1-1; d_call: .; cdr3_nt: TGCGCCAGCAGCCAAGGGGTTGGACGGCCGAACACTGAAGCTTTCTTT; cdr3_aa: CASSQGVGRPNTEAFF
v_call: TRBV5-4; clone_size: few; j_call: TRBJ1-1; d_call: .; cdr3_nt: TGTGCCAGCAGCTTGATCTCCAGGAACACTGAAGCTTTCTTT; cdr3_aa: CASSLISRNTEAFF
v_call: TRBV9; clone_size: .; j_call: TRBJ2-1; d_call: TRBD2; cdr3_nt: TGTGCCAGCAGCGCGGGACTAGCGGGGCCGACCTACAATGAGCAGTTCTTC; cdr3_aa: CASSAGLAGPTYNEQFF
v_call: TRBV28; clone_size: .; j_call: TRBJ2-3; d_call: TRBD1; cdr3_nt: TGTGCCAGCAACAGGCCGGGACAGGGAGCAGATACGCAGTATTTT; cdr3_aa: CASNRPGQGADTQYF
v_call: TRBV19; clone_size: .; j_call: TRBJ2-5; d_call: .; cdr3_nt: TGTGCCAGTAGTTTATCCGGGACTGGGCAAGAGACCCAGTACTTC; cdr3_aa: CASSLSGTGQETQYF
v_call: TRBV6-1; clone_size: .; j_call: TRBJ2-7; d_call: TRBD2; cdr3_nt: TGTGCCAGCACCCGGGCGGGGGAATCATACGAGCAGTACTTC; cdr3_aa: CASTRAGESYEQYF
v_call: TRBV27; clone_size: .; j_call: TRBJ1-5; d_call: .; cdr3_nt: TGTGCCAGCAGTTCCCTTTCAGGGTTAGGGGGCAATCAGCCCCAGCATTTT; cdr3_aa: CASSSLSGLGGNQPQHF
v_call: TRBV29-1; clone_size: large; j_call: TRBJ2-1; d_call: .; cdr3_nt: TGCAGCGTAGCCTCAAGCGGGTTCTACAATGAGCAGTTCTTC; cdr3_aa: CSVASSGFYNEQFF
v_call: TRBV10-1; clone_size: .; j_call: TRBJ1-1; d_call: .; cdr3_nt: TGCGCCAGCAGTGAGTCGCAGTTCATGAACACTGAAGCTTTCTTT; cdr3_aa: CASSESQFMNTEAFF
v_call: TRBV19; clone_size: .; j_call: TRBJ2-3; d_call: .; cdr3_nt: TGTGCCAGTAATGAGCCCAGGGTGTCAGATACGCAGTATTTT; cdr3_aa: CASNEPRVSDTQYF
v_call: TRBV5-1; clone_size: .; j_call: TRBJ2-1; d_call: TRBD2; cdr3_nt: TGCGCCAGCAGCTTGGGGACTAGCGGGACAAGTGATGAGCAGTTCTTC; cdr3_aa: CASSLGTSGTSDEQFF
v_call: TRBV10-3; clone_size: .; j_call: TRBJ2-7; d_call: .; cdr3_nt: TGTGCCATCAGTCCCCAGGGGACGGTCTCCTACGAGCAGTACTTC; cdr3_aa: CAISPQGTVSYEQYF
v_call: TRBV6-6; clone_size: .; j_call: TRBJ2-5; d_call: .; cdr3_nt: TGTGCCAGCAGTTACAAAGCCGTGGGCAGACAAGAGACCCAGTACTTC; cdr3_aa: CASSYKAVGRQETQYF
v_call: TRBV15; clone_size: .; j_call: TRBJ2-3; d_call: TRBD2; cdr3_nt: TGTGCCACCAGCAGAGATCGTATAGCGGGAGAAATAGATACGCAGTATTTT; cdr3_aa: CATSRDRIAGEIDTQYF
v_call: TRBV5-6; clone_size: .; j_call: TRBJ1-2; d_call: .; cdr3_nt: TGTGCCAGCAATGACGGGGACTATGGCTACACCTTC; cdr3_aa: CASNDGDYGYTF
v_call: TRBV19; clone_size: .; j_call: TRBJ1-5; d_call: .; cdr3_nt: TGTGCCAGTAGTAGTCAACATAGTCAGCCCCAGCATTTT; cdr3_aa: CASSSQHSQPQHF
v_call: TRBV10-1; clone_size: few; j_call: TRBJ2-1; d_call: TRBD2; cdr3_nt: TGCGCCAGCAGTGAGCGGGAGGGCCAAGAGCAGTTCTTC; cdr3_aa: CASSEREGQEQFF
v_call: TRBV5-1; clone_size: .; j_call: TRBJ2-7; d_call: .; cdr3_nt: TGCGCCAGCAGCCCATCCCCGAGTGACCACGAGCAGTACTTC; cdr3_aa: CASSPSPSDHEQYF
v_call: TRBV18; clone_size: .; j_call: TRBJ1-1; d_call: .; cdr3_nt: TGTGCCAGCCCCAAGGAGGGAGGCACTGAAGCTTTCTTT; cdr3_aa: CASPKEGGTEAFF
v_call: TRBV7-9; clone_size: .; j_call: TRBJ2-2; d_call: .; cdr3_nt: TGTGCCAGCAGCTTACCTACCGGGGAGCTGTTTTTT; cdr3_aa: CASSLPTGELFF
v_call: TRBV28; clone_size: .; j_call: TRBJ2-2; d_call: .; cdr3_nt: TGTGCCAGCAGGACCTCAGGGGGGGCTCCCGGGGAGCTGTTTTTT; cdr3_aa: CASRTSGGAPGELFF
v_call: TRBV2; clone_size: .; j_call: TRBJ1-2; d_call: TRBD1; cdr3_nt: TGTGCCAGCAGACAGGGGGCGGATGGCTACACCTTC; cdr3_aa: CASRQGADGYTF